The sequence of this T cell receptor beta chain was determined in a study of early T cells in non-severe SARS-CoV-2 infection. Study at large: Sequencing was performed on bulk RNA from unsorted whole blood, leaving chains unpaired. The study's findings and limits: There was a bias toward anti-spike CD8 responses in VDJdb matching, which missed private and CD4 specificities.

Individual cDNA molecules carried attached unique molecular identifiers. TCRdb re-analysed the 5' RACE reads in MiXCR, keeping a single row per CDR3 protein. Altogether about 46,000 distinct CDR3 sequences are present, around 10% being singletons, with the ten largest covering about 5.4%. Germline CDR1 is PRHDT and CDR2 is FYEKMQ (reference sequence). The junction had 11 bases not matched to a gene; V was cut back by 2 bases and J by 7 bases. CDR3 size: 17 residues. Points on this clonotype: Its antigen is not identified.

The sequence was obtained from an adult who was a healthcare worker with PCR-confirmed SARS-CoV-2 infection or an uninfected control (not recorded which). V is TRBV13 and J is TRBJ2-1, with 10 bases matching TRBD2. The material sequenced was whole blood, taken at baseline. CDR3 protein: CASSLLFSGGVGNEQFF. CDR3 sequence (DNA): TGTGCCAGCAGCTTACTCTTCAGCGGGGGGGTCGGTAATGAGCAGTTCTTC.